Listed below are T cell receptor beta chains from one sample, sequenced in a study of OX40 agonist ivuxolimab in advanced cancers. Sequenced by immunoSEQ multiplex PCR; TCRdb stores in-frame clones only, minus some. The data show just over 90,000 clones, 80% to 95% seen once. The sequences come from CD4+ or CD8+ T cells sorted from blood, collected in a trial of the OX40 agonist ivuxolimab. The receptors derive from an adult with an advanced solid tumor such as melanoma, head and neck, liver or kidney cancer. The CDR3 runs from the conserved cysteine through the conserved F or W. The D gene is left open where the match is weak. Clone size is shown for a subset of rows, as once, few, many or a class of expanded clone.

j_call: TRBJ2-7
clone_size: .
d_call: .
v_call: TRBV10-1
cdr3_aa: CASGPRAYLHYEQYF
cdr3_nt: TGCGCCAGCGGCCCCCGGGCCTACCTACACTACGAGCAGTACTTC

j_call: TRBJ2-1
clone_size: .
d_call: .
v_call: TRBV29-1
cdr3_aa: CSFPLHNEQFF
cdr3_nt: TGCAGCTTTCCACTTCACAATGAGCAGTTCTTC

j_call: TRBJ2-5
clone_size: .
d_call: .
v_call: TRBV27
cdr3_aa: CASSLIRGETQYF
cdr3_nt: TGTGCCAGCAGTTTGATAAGGGGGGAGACCCAGTACTTC

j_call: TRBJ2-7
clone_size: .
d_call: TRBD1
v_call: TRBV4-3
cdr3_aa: CASSQERGRVDEQYF
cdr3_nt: TGCGCCAGCAGCCAAGAAAGGGGGCGCGTGGACGAGCAGTACTTC

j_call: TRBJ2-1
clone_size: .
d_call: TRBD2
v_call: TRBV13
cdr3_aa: CASSLVSGGVNEQFF
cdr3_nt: TGTGCCAGCAGCTTAGTTAGCGGGGGGGTCAATGAGCAGTTCTTC

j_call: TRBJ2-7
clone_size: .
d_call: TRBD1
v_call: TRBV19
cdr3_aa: CASSISGTGSYEQYF
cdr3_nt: TGTGCCAGTAGTATTTCCGGGACAGGGTCCTACGAGCAGTACTTC

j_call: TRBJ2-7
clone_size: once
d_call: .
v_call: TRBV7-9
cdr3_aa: CASSSGALREQYF
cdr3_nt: TGTGCCAGCAGCTCCGGGGCCCTCCGCGAGCAGTACTTC

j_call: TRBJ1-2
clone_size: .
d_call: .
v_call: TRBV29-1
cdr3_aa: CSVEVNYGYTF
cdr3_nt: TGCAGCGTTGAAGTTAACTATGGCTACACCTTC

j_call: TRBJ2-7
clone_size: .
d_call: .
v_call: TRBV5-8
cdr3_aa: CASSFGQGYYEQYF
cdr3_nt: .

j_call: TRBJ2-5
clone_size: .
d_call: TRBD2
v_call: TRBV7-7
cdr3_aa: CASSLLAGFETQYF
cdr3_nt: TGTGCTAGCAGCCTACTAGCGGGGTTTGAGACCCAGTACTTC

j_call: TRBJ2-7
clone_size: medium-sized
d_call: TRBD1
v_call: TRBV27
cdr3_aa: CASSDRGLYEQYF
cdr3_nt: TGTGCCAGCAGTGACAGGGGGCTCTACGAGCAGTACTTC

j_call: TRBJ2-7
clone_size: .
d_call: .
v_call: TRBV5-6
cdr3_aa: CASSLGYEQYF
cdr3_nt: TGTGCCAGCAGCTTGGGTTACGAGCAGTACTTC

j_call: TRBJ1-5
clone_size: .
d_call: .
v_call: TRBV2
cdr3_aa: CASSPTTGLNQPQHF
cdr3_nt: TGTGCCAGCAGTCCAACTACAGGGCTCAATCAGCCCCAGCATTTT

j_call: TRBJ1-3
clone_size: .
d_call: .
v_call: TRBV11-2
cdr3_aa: CASSSGQNPGNTIYF
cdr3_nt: TGTGCCAGCAGCTCAGGACAGAATCCTGGAAACACCATATATTTT

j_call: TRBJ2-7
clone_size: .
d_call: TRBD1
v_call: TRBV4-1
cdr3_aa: CASSQESQGAYEQYF
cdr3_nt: TGCGCCAGCAGCCAAGAGTCGCAGGGGGCTTACGAGCAGTACTTC

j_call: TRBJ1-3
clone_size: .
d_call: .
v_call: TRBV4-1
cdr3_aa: CASSQRTARTGSTIYF
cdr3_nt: TGCGCCAGCAGCCAACGGACAGCAAGGACTGGAAGCACCATATATTTT

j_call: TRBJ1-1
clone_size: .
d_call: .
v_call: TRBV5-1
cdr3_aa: CASSLGAEAFF
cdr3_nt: TGCGCCAGCAGCCTCGGGGCTGAAGCTTTCTTT

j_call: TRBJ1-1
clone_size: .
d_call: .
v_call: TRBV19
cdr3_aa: CASNPGQNTEAFF
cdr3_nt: TGTGCCAGTAACCCGGGACAGAACACTGAAGCTTTCTTT

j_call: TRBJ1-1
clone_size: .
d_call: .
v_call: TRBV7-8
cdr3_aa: CASSLGGQNTEAFF
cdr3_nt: TGTGCCAGCAGCTTGGGGGGACAGAACACTGAAGCTTTCTTT

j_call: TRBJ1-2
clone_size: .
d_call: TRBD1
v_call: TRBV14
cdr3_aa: CASSQDRVPYGYTF
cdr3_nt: TGTGCCAGCAGCCAGGACAGGGTCCCCTATGGCTACACCTTC